Detailed here is one TCR beta chain. What it binds is not known. Mismatch with germline at one junction end may stem from a read error. For every donor, a draw yielded ten milliliters of peripheral blood. A second PCR of 7 to 11 cycles used a sample-barcoded 5' primer and a J-beta primer mix. Carrying 12 random nucleotides, a template-switch adaptor labeled each individual cDNA molecule. TCRdb re-called the 5' RACE reads with MiXCR, one entry per CDR3 protein. Among about 800,000 distinct CDR3 sequences listed, around 25% were seen once. The sample comes from a study of blood T cells in healthy people across ages. The CDR3 runs to 11 residues. General observations from the study: TCR beta diversity, measured per million T cells, fell in a roughly linear way with age.

These records were also assigned to another study, of T cells of mothers and their children. From that second work: Mother-child pairs who were related displayed a slightly higher overlap than unrelated pairs, a difference that was non-significant.

The V gene is TRBV12-3 or TRBV12-4, the J gene TRBJ2-1; D not certain. This sequence originates from a boy aged 10-17 years in good health. The sequenced material came from blood. The CDR3 DNA reads as TGTGCCAGCAGTTTAGGGATAGTGGCGGTCTTC. Amino acids: CASSLGIVAVF.